This T cell receptor beta chain was observed in a study of T cells after yellow fever vaccination. Whole-study findings and limits: Within FACS-sorted repertoires, abundant clonotypes contaminating from the bulk population could be present.

This clonotype was seen many times. Its matching antigen is unknown. V was pared by 4 bases and J by 0 bases, with 19 bases between. This CDR3 comprises 19 residues. A process of 5'RACE template switching, which added a universal primer site and UMIs, was used to make TCR cDNA. TCRdb processed the 5' RACE reads anew with MiXCR; each CDR3 protein has one entry. The sample lists 610,000 or so distinct CDR3 sequences; about 12% were seen once. The input for sequencing was PBMCs, taken on the day of the yellow fever booster vaccination. This TCR was recovered from a man aged 30 to 45 who received the YFV17D yellow fever vaccine. The chain uses TRBV12-3 or TRBV12-4 and TRBJ2-6; D possibly corresponds to TRBD1 (5 bases). The CDR3 protein is CASSSSSGSLSSGANVLTF. The CDR3 DNA reads as TGTGCCAGCAGTTCCTCCTCAGGGTCCTTGAGCTCTGGGGCCAACGTCCTGACTTTC.